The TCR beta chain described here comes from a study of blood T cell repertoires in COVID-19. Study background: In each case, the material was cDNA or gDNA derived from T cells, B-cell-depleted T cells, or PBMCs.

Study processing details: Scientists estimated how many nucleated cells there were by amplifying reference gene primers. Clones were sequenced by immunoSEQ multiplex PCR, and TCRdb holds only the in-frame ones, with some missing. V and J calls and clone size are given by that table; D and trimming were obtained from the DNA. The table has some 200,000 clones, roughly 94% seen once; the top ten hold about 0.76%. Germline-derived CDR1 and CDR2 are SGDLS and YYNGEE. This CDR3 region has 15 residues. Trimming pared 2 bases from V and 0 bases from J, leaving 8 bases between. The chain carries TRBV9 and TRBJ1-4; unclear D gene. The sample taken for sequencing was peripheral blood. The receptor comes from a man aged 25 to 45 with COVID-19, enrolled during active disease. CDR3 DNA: TGTGCCAGCAGCGTGGCAGAATCAACTAATGAAAAACTGTTTTTT. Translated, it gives CASSVAESTNEKLFF.